Listed below are T cell receptor beta chains from one sample, sequenced in a study of blood T cell repertoires in COVID-19. TCRdb's table, derived via immunoSEQ multiplex PCR, lists solely in-frame clones and lacks some. The sample holds under 350,000 clones, around 86% seen once. The sequenced material came from PBMCs or T cells enriched from blood (not recorded which). Every receptor here comes from a woman in her thirties or forties with acute COVID-19. The CDR3 runs from the conserved cysteine through the conserved F or W. The D gene is left open where the match is weak. Part of the rows lack a size; the others show once, few, many or a class for expanded clones.

clone_size	v_call	d_call	j_call	cdr3_aa	cdr3_nt
-	TRBV24-1	TRBD1	TRBJ2-1	CATRATGVNDNEQFF	TGTGCCACCAGGGCCACAGGGGTGAATGACAATGAGCAGTTCTTC
-	TRBV5-1	-	TRBJ2-3	CASSLGTTKVADTQYF	TGCGCCAGCAGCTTGGGTACCACTAAGGTGGCAGATACGCAGTATTTT
-	TRBV20-1	TRBD1	TRBJ1-2	CSASNLGQGFSYGYTF	TGCAGTGCTAGTAACTTAGGACAGGGGTTTAGCTATGGCTACACCTTC
-	TRBV6-2/TRBV6-3	-	TRBJ2-1	CASSYGLSAHMDEQFF	TGTGCCAGCAGTTACGGGCTATCAGCCCATATGGATGAGCAGTTCTTC
few	TRBV28	-	TRBJ1-5	CASSLVSPVSNQPQHF	TGTGCCAGCAGTTTAGTTTCCCCGGTTAGCAATCAGCCCCAGCATTTT
-	TRBV28	-	TRBJ1-5	CASLSVSGIPSQPQHF	TGTGCCAGCCTTTCTGTCTCCGGGATCCCCAGCCAGCCCCAGCATTTT
-	TRBV19	TRBD1	TRBJ2-7	CASSKPGQYEQYF	TGTGCCAGTAGTAAACCGGGACAGTACGAGCAGTACTTC
-	TRBV28	-	TRBJ2-7	CASKKIGQNSYEQYF	TGTGCCAGCAAAAAGATCGGACAGAACTCCTACGAGCAGTACTTC
-	TRBV18	-	TRBJ1-1	CASSLHGGSGTEAFF	TGTGCCAGCTCACTTCACGGGGGGTCGGGTACTGAAGCTTTCTTT
-	TRBV19	TRBD1	TRBJ1-5	CASSRDSSSNQPQHF	TGTGCCAGTAGCCGGGACAGCAGTAGCAATCAGCCCCAGCATTTT
-	TRBV2	TRBD1	TRBJ1-2	CAIGRQGGYGYTF	TGTGCCATCGGACGACAGGGTGGCTATGGCTACACCTTC
-	TRBV5-1	TRBD1	TRBJ2-7	CASSSGQIAYEQYF	TGCGCCAGCAGCTCGGGACAGATCGCCTACGAGCAGTACTTC
-	TRBV7-6	-	TRBJ2-7	CASSSAGYEQYF	TGTGCCAGCAGCTCCGCGGGGTACGAGCAGTACTTC
-	TRBV27	-	TRBJ1-4	CASSKYSLATNEKLFF	TGTGCCAGCAGTAAGTACAGTCTCGCAACTAATGAAAAACTGTTTTTT
-	TRBV28	-	TRBJ2-1	CASSLPTEVQFF	TGTGCCAGCAGTCTCCCCACGGAGGTCCAGTTCTTC
-	TRBV3-1/TRBV3-2	TRBD2	TRBJ2-3	CASSYSGGGDTQYF	TGTGCCAGCAGCTATAGCGGGGGTGGTGATACGCAGTATTTT
once	TRBV27	-	TRBJ1-2	CASSPQADSNYGYTF	TGTGCCAGCAGTCCACAGGCCGACAGTAACTATGGCTACACCTTC
once	TRBV7-9	TRBD2	TRBJ2-3	CASSFSGSSTDTQYF	TGTGCCAGCAGCTTCAGCGGGAGTAGCACAGATACGCAGTATTTT
-	TRBV7-2	TRBD1	TRBJ2-7	CASSPRGGGAGGSYEQYF	TGTGCCAGCAGCCCGAGGGGTGGTGGGGCAGGGGGCTCCTACGAGCAGTACTTC
-	TRBV3-1/TRBV3-2	TRBD2	TRBJ2-1	CASSQHTGTSGSEQFF	TGTGCCAGCAGCCAACACACCGGGACTAGCGGTAGTGAGCAGTTCTTC
-	TRBV5-1	-	TRBJ2-4	CASSLGGNLAKNIQYF	TGCGCCAGCAGCTTGGGAGGCAACCTAGCCAAAAACATTCAGTACTTC
-	TRBV6-5	TRBD1	TRBJ1-4	CATLSQRDREKLFF	TGTGCCACCCTCTCACAAAGGGACAGGGAAAAACTGTTTTTT
-	TRBV3-1/TRBV3-2	-	TRBJ2-1	CASSQGYLTSVGNEQFF	TGTGCCAGCAGCCAAGGATATCTGACTAGTGTAGGCAATGAGCAGTTCTTC
-	TRBV6-2/TRBV6-3	-	TRBJ1-1	CASSYTRQEMNTEAFF	TGTGCCAGCAGTTACACCCGACAGGAGATGAACACTGAAGCTTTCTTT
-	TRBV28	TRBD1	TRBJ1-3	CASSSGTESNTIYF	TGTGCCAGCAGTTCCGGGACAGAAAGTAACACCATATATTTT
once	TRBV4-1	-	TRBJ1-3	CASSQAGGAVSGNTIYF	TGCGCCAGCAGCCAAGCGGGGGGGGCGGTGAGTGGAAACACCATATATTTT
-	TRBV2	-	TRBJ2-3	CASSITGGGLDTQYF	TGTGCCAGCAGTATTACAGGGGGGGGTTTGGATACGCAGTATTTT
-	TRBV10-3	-	TRBJ2-3	CAISESNNPAGAQYF	TGTGCCATCAGTGAGTCTAATAACCCCGCCGGTGCGCAGTATTTT